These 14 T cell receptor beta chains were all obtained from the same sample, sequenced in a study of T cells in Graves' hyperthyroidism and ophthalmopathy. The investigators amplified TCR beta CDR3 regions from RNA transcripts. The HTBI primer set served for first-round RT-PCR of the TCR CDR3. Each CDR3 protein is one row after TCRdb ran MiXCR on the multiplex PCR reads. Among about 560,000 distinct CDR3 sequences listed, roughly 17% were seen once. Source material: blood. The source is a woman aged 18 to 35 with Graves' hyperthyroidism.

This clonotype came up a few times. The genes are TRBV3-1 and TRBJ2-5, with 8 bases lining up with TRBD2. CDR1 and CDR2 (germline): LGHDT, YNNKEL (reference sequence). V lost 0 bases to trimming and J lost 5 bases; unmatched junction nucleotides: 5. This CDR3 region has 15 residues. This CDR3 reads CASSQDRTSGETQYF. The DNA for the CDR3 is TGTGCCAGCAGCCAAGATCGAACTAGCGGCGAGACCCAGTACTTC.

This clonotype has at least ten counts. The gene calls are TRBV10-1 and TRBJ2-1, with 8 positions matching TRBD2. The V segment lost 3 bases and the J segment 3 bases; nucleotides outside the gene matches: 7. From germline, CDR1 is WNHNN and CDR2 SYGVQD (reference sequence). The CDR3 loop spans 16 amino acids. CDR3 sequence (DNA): TGCGCCAGCAGTGACCCCGGGACTAGGGGCTACAATGAGCAGTTCTTC. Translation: CASSDPGTRGYNEQFF.

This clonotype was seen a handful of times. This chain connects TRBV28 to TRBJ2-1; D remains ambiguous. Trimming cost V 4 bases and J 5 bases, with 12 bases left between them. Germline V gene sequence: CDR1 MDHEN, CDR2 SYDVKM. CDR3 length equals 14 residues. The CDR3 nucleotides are TGTGCCAGCAGTTCGCAACAAGTGAACAATGAGCAGTTCTTC. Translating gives CASSSQQVNNEQFF.

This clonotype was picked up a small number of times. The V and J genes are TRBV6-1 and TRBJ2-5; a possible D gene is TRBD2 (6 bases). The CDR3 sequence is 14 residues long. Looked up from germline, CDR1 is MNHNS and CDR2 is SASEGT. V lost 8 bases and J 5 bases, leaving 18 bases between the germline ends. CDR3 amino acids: CASSLEGLGETQYF. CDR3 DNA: TGTGCCAGCTCACTGGAGGGCCTCGGGGAGACCCAGTACTTC.

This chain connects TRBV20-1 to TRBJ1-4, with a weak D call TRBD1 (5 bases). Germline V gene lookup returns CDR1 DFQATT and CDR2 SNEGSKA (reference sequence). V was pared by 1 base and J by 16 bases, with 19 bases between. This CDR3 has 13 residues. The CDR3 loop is CSARGATPGDRFF. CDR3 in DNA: TGCAGTGCTAGAGGTGCAACCCCGGGTGACAGGTTTTTT.

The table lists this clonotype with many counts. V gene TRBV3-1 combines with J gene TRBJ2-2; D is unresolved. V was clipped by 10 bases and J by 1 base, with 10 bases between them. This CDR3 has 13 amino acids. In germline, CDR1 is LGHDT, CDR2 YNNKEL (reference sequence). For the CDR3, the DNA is TGTGCCAAGGACGAGCAGAACACCGGGGAGCTGTTTTTT. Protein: CAKDEQNTGELFF.

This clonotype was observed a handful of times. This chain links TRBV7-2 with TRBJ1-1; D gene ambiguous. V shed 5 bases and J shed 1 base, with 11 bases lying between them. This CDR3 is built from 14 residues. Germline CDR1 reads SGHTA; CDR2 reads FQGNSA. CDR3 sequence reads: CASSPNSWNTEAFF. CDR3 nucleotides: TGTGCCAGCAGCCCCAATAGTTGGAACACTGAAGCTTTCTTT.

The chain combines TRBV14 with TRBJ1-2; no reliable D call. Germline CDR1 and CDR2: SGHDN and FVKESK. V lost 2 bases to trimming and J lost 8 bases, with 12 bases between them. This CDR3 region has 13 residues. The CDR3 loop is CASSQPTHEGYTF. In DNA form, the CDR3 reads TGTGCCAGCAGCCAACCGACGCACGAAGGCTACACCTTC. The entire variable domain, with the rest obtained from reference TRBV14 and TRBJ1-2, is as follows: EAGVTQFPSHSVIEKGQTVTLRCDPISGHDNLYWYRRVMGKEIKFLLHFVKESKQDESGMPNNRFLAERTGGTYSTLKVQPAELEDSGVYFCASSQPTHEGYTFGSGTRLTVV.

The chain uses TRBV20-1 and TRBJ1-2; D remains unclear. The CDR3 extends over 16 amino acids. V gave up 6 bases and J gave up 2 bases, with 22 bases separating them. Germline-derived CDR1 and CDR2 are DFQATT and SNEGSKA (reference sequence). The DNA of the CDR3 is TGCAGTGCCCCAGCGTTAGGGCAGTCTCGCAACTATGGCTACACCTTC. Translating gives CSAPALGQSRNYGYTF.

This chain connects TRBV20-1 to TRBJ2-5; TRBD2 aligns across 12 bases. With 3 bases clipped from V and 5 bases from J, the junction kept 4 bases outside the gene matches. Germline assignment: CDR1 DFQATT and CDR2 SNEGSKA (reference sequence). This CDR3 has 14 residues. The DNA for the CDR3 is TGCAGTGCTAGTGGGCTAGCGGGAGGGGAGACCCAGTACTTC. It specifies CSASGLAGGETQYF.

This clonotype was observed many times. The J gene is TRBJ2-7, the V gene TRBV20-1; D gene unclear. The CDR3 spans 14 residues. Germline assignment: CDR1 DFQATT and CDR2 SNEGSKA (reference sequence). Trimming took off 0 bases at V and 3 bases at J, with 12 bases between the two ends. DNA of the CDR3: TGCAGTGCTAGAGAGCCGACAAGGGACTACGAGCAGTACTTC. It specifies CSAREPTRDYEQYF.

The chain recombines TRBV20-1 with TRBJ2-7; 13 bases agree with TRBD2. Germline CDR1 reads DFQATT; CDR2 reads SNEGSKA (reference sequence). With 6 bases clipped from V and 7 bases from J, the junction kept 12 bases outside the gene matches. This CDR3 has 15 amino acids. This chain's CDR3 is CSAFPGTSGKGEQYF. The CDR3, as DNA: TGCAGTGCCTTTCCCGGGACTAGCGGGAAGGGTGAGCAGTACTTC.

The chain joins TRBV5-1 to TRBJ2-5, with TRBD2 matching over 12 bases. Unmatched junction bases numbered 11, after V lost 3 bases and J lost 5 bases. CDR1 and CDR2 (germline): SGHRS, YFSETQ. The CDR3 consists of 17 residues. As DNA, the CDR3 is TGCGCCAGCAGCTCGACTAGCGGGAGAGGTCTGTCGGAGACCCAGTACTTC. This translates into CASSSTSGRGLSETQYF.

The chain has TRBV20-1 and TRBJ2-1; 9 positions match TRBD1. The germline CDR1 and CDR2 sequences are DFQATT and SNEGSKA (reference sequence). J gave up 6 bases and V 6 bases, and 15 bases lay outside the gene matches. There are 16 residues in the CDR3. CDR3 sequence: CSAVPHRGLPGNEQFF. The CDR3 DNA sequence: TGCAGTGCCGTCCCTCACAGGGGGCTGCCTGGCAATGAGCAGTTCTTC.